These 31 T cell receptor beta chains originate from one sample sequenced in a study of blood T cells in healthy people across ages. Together with a sample-barcoded 5' primer, a J-beta primer mix was included in a second PCR lasting about 6 to 12 cycles. TCRdb analysed the 5' RACE reads with MiXCR anew, one entry per CDR3 protein. The data hold roughly 930,000 distinct CDR3 sequences, with around 46% observed a single time. Material for sequencing was blood. The receptor set was obtained from a man aged 30 to 39 in good health.

The V call is TRBV7-9, the J call TRBJ1-1; tentatively, D is TRBD1 (5 bases). V gave up 5 bases and J gave up 7 bases, with 20 bases separating them. Germline V gene data show CDR1 as SEHNR and CDR2 as FQNEAQ (reference sequence). There are 15 residues in the CDR3. The CDR3 sequence: CASSTLRAGPGEAFF. The CDR3, as DNA: TGTGCCAGCAGCACACTGAGGGCAGGGCCTGGTGAAGCTTTCTTT.

This rearrangement joins TRBV20-1 to TRBJ1-2, with D unresolved. From germline, CDR1 is DFQATT and CDR2 SNEGSKA (reference sequence). The V and J ends lost 2 bases and 2 bases respectively, with 6 bases between them. CDR3 length equals 12 residues. CDR3 loop: CSARNVNYGYTF. CDR3 sequence (DNA): TGCAGTGCTAGAAATGTCAACTATGGCTACACCTTC.

This clonotype was picked up many times. An end of the junction differs from the germline gene, which may be a read error. The chain has TRBV3-1 and TRBJ1-2; no clear D gene. This CDR3 comprises 12 residues. Per germline, CDR1 LGHDT and CDR2 YNNKEL (reference sequence). The CDR3 here is CASSQVGDGYTF. The CDR3, as DNA: TGCGCCAGCAGCCAAGTGGGAGATGGCTACACCTTC.

This clonotype was counted between two and nine times. The chain carries TRBV6-2 or TRBV6-3 and TRBJ2-7; TRBD1 matches 8 bases. The ends lost 7 bases at V and 7 bases at J; junction bases unmatched: 9. This CDR3 has 13 residues. Germline loops: CDR1 MNHEY, CDR2 SVGEGT. In DNA form, the CDR3 reads TGTGCCAGCACTTTGGACAGGGCTCAGGAGCAGTACTTC. Encoded protein: CASTLDRAQEQYF.

The chain uses TRBV5-5 and TRBJ2-2; 8 bases are shared with TRBD1. V lost 0 bases, J lost 5 bases, and 3 bases stayed unmatched. Germline V gives CDR1 SGHKS, CDR2 YYEKEE (reference sequence). CDR3 length equals 15 residues. The CDR3 loop reads CASSLGDRSTGELFF. DNA of the CDR3: TGTGCCAGCAGCTTGGGGGACAGGTCTACCGGGGAGCTGTTTTTT.

As regards this clonotype: The junction differs from germline at one of its ends, possibly a read error. The CDR3 reads CAGSPPGQGNYGYTF. For the CDR3, the DNA is TGTGCCGGCAGTCCCCCCGGACAGGGAAACTATGGCTACACCTTC. This rearrangement joins TRBV6-5 to TRBJ1-2; 8 bases line up with TRBD1. The CDR3 runs 15 residues. Per germline, CDR1 MNHEY and CDR2 SVGAGI.

V gene TRBV6-6 combines with J gene TRBJ2-1, with D perhaps TRBD1 (6 bases). Germline values: CDR1 MNHNY, CDR2 SVGAGI (reference sequence). V gave up 0 bases and J gave up 8 bases, with 14 bases separating them. The CDR3 is made up of 15 amino acids. The CDR3 reads CASSYSPGERDEQFF. As DNA, the CDR3 is TGTGCCAGCAGTTACTCGCCAGGGGAGAGGGATGAGCAGTTCTTC.

The chain uses TRBV5-1 and TRBJ2-7; the D gene could be TRBD1 or TRBD2 (5 bases each). Trimming stripped 4 bases from V and 4 bases from J, with 12 bases between. CDR1 is SGHRS and CDR2 is YFSETQ in the germline V gene. The CDR3 spans 13 residues. CDR3 sequence reads: CASSEGTRYEQYF. Here the CDR3 DNA reads TGCGCCAGCAGCGAAGGGACCCGTTACGAGCAGTACTTC.

The rearrangement joins TRBV4-2 to TRBJ1-4, with 8 nucleotides matching TRBD1. The V gene end was trimmed by 0 bases and the J gene end by 3 bases; junction bases not matched to a gene: 3. This CDR3 is 16 amino acids long. Germline V gene lookup returns CDR1 LGHNA and CDR2 YNFKEQ. CDR3 in DNA: TGTGCCAGCAGCCAAGACCAGGGGGCAGCTAATGAAAAACTGTTTTTT. The encoded protein is CASSQDQGAANEKLFF.

This clonotype turned up a few times. The V gene is TRBV29-1, the J gene TRBJ2-7; D might be TRBD1 (6 bases). The CDR3 runs to 14 residues. V gave up 4 bases and J gave up 0 bases, with 13 bases separating them. Germline values: CDR1 SQVTM, CDR2 ANQGSEA. CDR3 nucleotides: TGCAGCGTTGGGGGGCAGTTGGGCTCCTACGAGCAGTACTTC. This encodes CSVGGQLGSYEQYF.

The rearrangement uses TRBV20-1 and TRBJ2-1, with a weak D call TRBD1 (5 bases). Germline V gene sequence: CDR1 DFQATT, CDR2 SNEGSKA (reference sequence). The CDR3 length is 13 residues. V was shortened by 6 bases and J by 4 bases, with 13 bases between the two germline ends. Here the CDR3 DNA reads TGCAGTGCCGACAGATCGGATTACAATGAGCAGTTCTTC. Translated, it gives CSADRSDYNEQFF.

This clonotype has a handful of counts. The chain recombines TRBV12-3 or TRBV12-4 with TRBJ1-6; tentatively, D is TRBD1 (6 bases). The V end lost 4 bases, the J end lost 8 bases, and 15 bases lay between the germline ends. CDR3 length: 15 amino acids. CDR3 bases: TGTGCCAGCAGTTGGAAGTACAGGGAAGATTCACCCCTCCACTTT. Protein product: CASSWKYREDSPLHF.

This clonotype was found a few times. This chain links TRBV5-5 with TRBJ2-1; 7 bases line up with TRBD1. Trimming cost V 2 bases and J 3 bases; bases outside gene matches: 2. This CDR3 comprises 14 residues. Germline V gives CDR1 SGHKS, CDR2 YYEKEE (reference sequence). The CDR3 nucleotides read TGTGCCAGCAGCTTCGGGACAGTCTACAATGAGCAGTTCTTC. Translating it yields CASSFGTVYNEQFF.

The chain couples TRBV4-2 to TRBJ2-3; the match to TRBD2 covers 13 bases. J lost 0 bases, V lost 0 bases, and 12 bases had no gene match. CDR1 LGHNA and CDR2 YNFKEQ come from the germline V gene. This CDR3 has 21 residues. The CDR3 here is CASSQDPGLAGLSPSTDTQYF. As DNA, the CDR3 is TGTGCCAGCAGCCAAGACCCGGGACTAGCGGGGCTTTCCCCTAGCACAGATACGCAGTATTTT.

This clonotype was observed at least ten times. This chain links TRBV15 with TRBJ2-5; the match to TRBD1 covers 9 bases. After removal of 5 bases from V and 4 bases from J, the junction contained 8 bases not matched to a gene. The length of the CDR3 is 15 residues. Germline CDR1 and CDR2: LNHNV and YYDKDF (reference sequence). This CDR3 is CATSLTGGIPETQYF. CDR3 in DNA: TGTGCCACCAGCTTGACAGGGGGAATTCCAGAGACCCAGTACTTC.

The genes are TRBV3-1 and TRBJ2-7; 8 bases align to TRBD1. The CDR3 is made up of 16 amino acids. In germline, CDR1 is LGHDT, CDR2 YNNKEL (reference sequence). V shed 0 bases, J shed 5 bases, and the junction held 9 bases outside the gene matches. CDR3 nucleotide sequence: TGTGCCAGCAGCCAAGAGACAGGGGTATATTCTGACGAGCAGTACTTC. The encoded protein is CASSQETGVYSDEQYF.

In this sample, this clonotype turned up a few times. The chain recombines TRBV4-3 with TRBJ1-1, with D possibly matching TRBD1 (5 bases). The CDR3 length is 14 residues. Trimming stripped 1 base from V and 1 base from J, with 7 bases between. Per germline, CDR1 LGHNA and CDR2 YSLEER. For the CDR3, the DNA is TGCGCCAGCAGCCAAGCACAGGAGAACACTGAAGCTTTCTTT. Protein sequence: CASSQAQENTEAFF.

The chain couples TRBV20-1 to TRBJ1-2; the D gene is possibly TRBD1 (6 bases). The CDR3 consists of 13 residues. Trimming left V 4 bases short and J 6 bases short, with 15 bases between. In germline, CDR1 is DFQATT, CDR2 SNEGSKA (reference sequence). CDR3 region: CSATNTGMDGYTF. The DNA for the CDR3 is TGCAGTGCTACCAATACAGGGATGGATGGCTACACCTTC.

This clonotype was picked up a small number of times. This sequence joins TRBV4-2 and TRBJ2-1; TRBD2 matches 16 bases. Germline loops: CDR1 LGHNA, CDR2 YNFKEQ. The J segment lost 5 bases and the V segment lost 5 bases, leaving 15 bases of the junction unmatched. CDR3 length: 20 amino acids. The CDR3 loop is CASSGNLGLAGGMINNEQFF. For the CDR3, the DNA is TGTGCCAGCAGCGGCAACCTGGGACTAGCGGGGGGGATGATCAACAATGAGCAGTTCTTC.

This clonotype was recorded a few times. V is TRBV28 and J is TRBJ2-5; TRBD1 agrees at 9 bases. The CDR3 has 14 residues. V lost 8 bases, J lost 11 bases, and 15 bases stayed unmatched. Germline V lookup: CDR1 MDHEN, CDR2 SYDVKM. The chain's CDR3 is CASGTGTGSWEQYF. The CDR3 coding sequence is TGTGCCAGCGGCACCGGGACAGGGTCCTGGGAGCAGTACTTC.

This clonotype was seen a few times. The rearrangement links TRBV7-2 to TRBJ2-4; 9 nucleotides line up with TRBD1. The CDR3 covers 14 residues. Unmatched junction bases numbered 2, after V lost 1 base and J lost 7 bases. CDR1 and CDR2 (germline): SGHTA, FQGNSA. The CDR3 region is CASSLGTGANIQYF. CDR3 DNA sequence: TGTGCCAGCAGCTTAGGGACAGGGGCCAACATTCAGTACTTC.

The rearrangement joins TRBV5-1 to TRBJ2-2; D ambiguous. This CDR3 spans 13 amino acids. Germline lookup yields CDR1 SGHRS and CDR2 YFSETQ. V lost 0 bases, J lost 6 bases, and 6 bases lay in between. CDR3 loop: CASSLGHAGELFF. CDR3 nucleotides: TGCGCCAGCAGCTTGGGACATGCCGGGGAGCTGTTTTTT. The full variable domain, with the rest looked up from reference TRBV5-1 and TRBJ2-2, is KAGVTQTPRYLIKTRGQQVTLSCSPISGHRSVSWYQQTPGQGLQFLFEYFSETQRNKGNFPGRFSGRQFSNSRSEMNVSTLELGDSALYLCASSLGHAGELFFGEGSRLTVL.

The chain has TRBV6-2 or TRBV6-3 and TRBJ2-7, with TRBD2 matching over 10 bases. CDR1 and CDR2 from the germline V gene are MNHEY and SVGEGT. The CDR3 covers 16 residues. Trimming cost V 5 bases and J 3 bases; bases outside gene matches: 10. CDR3 in DNA: TGTGCCAGCAGTCGTTCTAGCGGGGGCCACTACTACGAGCAGTACTTC. Encoded protein: CASSRSSGGHYYEQYF.

The genes are TRBV10-3 and TRBJ2-3; D remains unclear. The CDR3 has 14 amino acids. The V end was cut by 6 bases, the J end by 4 bases, with 14 bases between. CDR1 is ENHRY, CDR2 SYGVKD, per germline. CDR3 residues: CAISAEVSADTQYF. CDR3 bases: TGTGCCATCAGCGCCGAGGTATCAGCAGATACGCAGTATTTT.

In regard to this clonotype: One end of the junction varies from germline; a read error may be responsible. The chain carries TRBV29-1 and TRBJ2-1, with 10 positions matching TRBD1. The CDR3 has 16 residues. Germline loops: CDR1 SQVTM, CDR2 ANQGSEA. The CDR3 DNA reads as TGCGGCGTTGGGACTCGACACGGGACAGGGGAAAATGAGCAGTTCTTC. It codes for CGVGTRHGTGENEQFF.

J is TRBJ1-2 and V is TRBV7-2, with a tentative D call TRBD1 (6 bases). This CDR3 contains 14 residues. V gave up 4 bases and J gave up 7 bases, with 16 bases separating them. Germline V lookup: CDR1 SGHTA, CDR2 FQGNSA. The CDR3 loop is CASSSEQGLPGYTF. CDR3 nucleotide sequence: TGTGCCAGCAGCTCTGAACAGGGCCTACCTGGCTACACCTTC.

At least ten counts were recorded for this clonotype. This chain links TRBV12-3 or TRBV12-4 with TRBJ2-1, with D unresolved. V was clipped by 5 bases and J by 10 bases, with 12 bases between them. The CDR3 loop spans 12 amino acids. CDR3 loop: CASSPSTREQFF. CDR3 DNA sequence: TGTGCCAGCAGTCCGTCCACAAGGGAGCAGTTCTTC.

A word on this clonotype: At one end, the junction sequence differs from germline, possibly due to a read error. The chain carries TRBV13 and TRBJ2-3, with D possibly TRBD1 on 5 matching bases. From germline, CDR1 is PRHDT and CDR2 FYEKMQ (reference sequence). The CDR3 length is 18 residues. CDR3 DNA: TGTGCCAGCTGCTTAGGGTCGGCAGGGTACCAAAACACAGATACGCAGTATTTT. Encoded protein: CASCLGSAGYQNTDTQYF.

The chain combines TRBV27 with TRBJ1-5, with D hard to call. The CDR3 contains 14 residues. Germline assignment: CDR1 MNHEY and CDR2 SMNVEV (reference sequence). Trimming took 3 bases from V and 3 from J, leaving 9 bases between them. The CDR3 protein is CASSFSDANQPQHF. For the CDR3, the DNA is TGTGCCAGCAGTTTCTCGGATGCCAATCAGCCCCAGCATTTT.

The V and J genes are TRBV7-6 and TRBJ1-1, with 7 bases fitting TRBD1. J lost 5 bases, V lost 1 base, and 7 bases had no gene match. The CDR3 length is 15 residues. Germline values: CDR1 SGHVS, CDR2 FNYEAQ. Here the CDR3 reads CASSLEVTGDTEAFF. The DNA of the CDR3 is TGTGCCAGCAGCTTAGAGGTTACAGGGGATACTGAAGCTTTCTTT.

In this sample, this clonotype turned up a few times. This rearrangement joins TRBV10-3 to TRBJ2-1, with 8 bases fitting TRBD1. This CDR3 contains 16 residues. The ends lost 7 bases at V and 1 base at J; junction bases unmatched: 9. Germline V lookup: CDR1 ENHRY, CDR2 SYGVKD. This chain's CDR3 is CAITSGGLNSYNEQFF. The CDR3 DNA reads as TGTGCCATCACCTCAGGGGGCCTAAATTCCTACAATGAGCAGTTCTTC.